The clone carrying this T cell receptor beta chain was seen ten or more times. Its target is not known. The data originate from a study of breast tumors, draining lymph nodes, adjacent tissues. Overall study results and limits: Findings are consistent with lymph node origin and intratumoral expansion of most tumor T cells. Tumors had less TCR diversity than lymph nodes, more than nontumor tissue.

The lymph nodes were axillary draining lymph nodes from breast cancer patients. Losses at the gene ends were 3 bases for V and 2 bases for J; bases not matched to a gene: 5. The CDR3 loop spans 15 amino acids. The germline V gene has CDR1 DFQATT and CDR2 SNEGSKA (reference sequence). TCRdb re-analysed the multiplex PCR reads in MiXCR, keeping a single row per CDR3 protein. The sample holds under 110,000 distinct CDR3 sequences, around 30% seen once. The chain couples TRBV20-1 to TRBJ2-3, with 10 nucleotides matching TRBD2. The sequencing input was axillary lymph node tissue. The TCR was taken from a female donor with breast cancer. Some clones in this sample may be carry-over from other donors' samples. CDR3 DNA: TGCAGTGCTAGTGGGACTAGCGAGACCACAGATACGCAGTATTTT. Protein product: CSASGTSETTDTQYF.